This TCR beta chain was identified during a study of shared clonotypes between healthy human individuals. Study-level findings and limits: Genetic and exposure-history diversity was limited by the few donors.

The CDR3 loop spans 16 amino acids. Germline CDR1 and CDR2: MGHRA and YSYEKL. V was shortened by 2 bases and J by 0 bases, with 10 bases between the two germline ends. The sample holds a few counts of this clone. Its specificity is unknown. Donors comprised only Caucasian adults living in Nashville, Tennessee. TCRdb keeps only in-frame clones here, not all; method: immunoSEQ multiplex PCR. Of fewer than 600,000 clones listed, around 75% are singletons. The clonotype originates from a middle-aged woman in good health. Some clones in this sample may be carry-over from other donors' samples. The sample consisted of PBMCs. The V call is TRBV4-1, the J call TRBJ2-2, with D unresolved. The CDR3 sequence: CASSQLYGSNTGELFF. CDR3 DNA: TGCGCCAGCAGCCAATTGTACGGATCGAACACCGGGGAGCTGTTTTTT.